What follows describes a single T cell receptor (beta chain). As yet, its antigen is unknown. Germline-derived CDR1 and CDR2 are MDHEN and SYDVKM. There are 15 residues in the CDR3. V was cut by 2 bases and J by 1 base, with 8 bases left in between. This entry belongs to a study of T cell responses to AZD1222 COVID-19 vaccine. General study results and limits: Unmutated variant regions reportedly attract nearly half of all spike-specific TCRs. In a largely white British group with more females than males, clonal diversity was possibly underestimated.

Here immunoSEQ multiplex PCR was the method, and the copy in TCRdb shows in-frame clones only, minus some. Of about 140,000 clones listed, roughly 93% are singletons. Second doses at about 4 or about 12 weeks were pooled. The V gene is TRBV28, the J gene TRBJ1-4, with D perhaps matching TRBD1 (6 bases). Sequences were derived from peripheral blood, sampled 28 days after the second AZD1222 dose. This clonotype originated in an adult who received the AZD1222 COVID-19 vaccine. The CDR3 loop is CASSLAGQTNEKLFF. CDR3 DNA sequence: TGTGCCAGCAGTTTAGCGGGACAAACTAATGAAAAACTGTTTTTT.